This TCR beta chain was sequenced in a study of cytomegalovirus exposure and HLA in healthy donors. Study-wide context: Falling in the Caucasian-associated ancestry cluster were about 80% of about 400 genotyped donors.

The donors were healthy bone marrow donors. Study-level points and caveats: The HLA-A and HLA-B alleles of most subjects were reportedly predicted accurately from TCR beta sequences.

Worth noting for this clone: What it recognizes is unknown.

V gave up 3 bases and J gave up 4 bases; unmatched junction bases: 23. This CDR3 comprises 20 residues. Germline values: CDR1 KGHSH, CDR2 LQKENI. 13 Jbeta primers and 60 Vbeta primers were used for the PCR. Sequencing was performed with immunoSEQ multiplex PCR; in TCRdb, only in-frame clones are kept and a portion is missing. The data hold roughly 100,000 clones, with over 80% observed a single time. Sequenced: PBMCs. The sequence was obtained from a man between 18 and 29 years old in good health and CMV-seronegative. This chain joins TRBV18 and TRBJ2-7; 8 bases are shared with TRBD2. CDR3 residues: CASSPPRGTTSTSGLYEQYF. CDR3 bases: TGTGCCAGCTCACCCCCAAGAGGGACAACTAGCACTAGCGGACTATACGAGCAGTACTTC.